A single sample gave rise to the 24 T cell receptor beta chains below, sequenced in a study of shared clonotypes between healthy human individuals. Repertoires were generated with immunoSEQ multiplex PCR, while TCRdb's copy carries only in-frame clones and drops some. The sample lists 150,000 to 200,000 clones; 66% were seen once. The sample comprised memory CD4+ T cells sorted from blood. Subset indicated: CD45RA-negative fraction. The receptors come from a man aged 25 to 40 in good health.

The CDR3 DNA reads TGTGCCACCAGCAGAGATCAGGGGGCGCGGGCTACCGGGGAGCTGTTTTTT. It yields the protein CATSRDQGARATGELFF. The chain links TRBV15 to TRBJ2-2; 8 nucleotides match TRBD1. CDR1 and CDR2 from the germline V gene are LNHNV and YYDKDF (reference sequence). V lost 0 bases, J lost 5 bases, and 8 bases stayed unmatched. CDR3 length equals 17 residues.

This chain links TRBV11-3 with TRBJ1-1; a possible D gene is TRBD1 (6 bases). Between the trimmed V and J ends, which lost 1 base and 8 bases, there was a span of 11 bases. Germline CDR1 reads SGHNT; CDR2 reads YENEEA. This CDR3 contains 13 residues. Here the CDR3 reads CASSLGGTLEAFF. The CDR3 DNA sequence: TGTGCCAGCAGCTTAGGGGGGACACTGGAAGCTTTCTTT.

This chain uses TRBV30 with TRBJ2-7; 11 nucleotides agree with TRBD2. The CDR3 spans 13 residues. The trim removed 3 bases at V and 9 bases at J, leaving 7 bases unmatched. Germline V gene data show CDR1 as GTSNPN and CDR2 as SVGIG (reference sequence). The DNA of the CDR3 is TGTGCCTGGAGCGGGACTAGCGGCCCGGGGCAGTACTTC. Protein: CAWSGTSGPGQYF.

The J gene is TRBJ2-1, the V gene TRBV28; 11 nucleotides line up with TRBD2. V shed 6 bases, J shed 8 bases, and the junction held 12 bases outside the gene matches. Germline V gene lookup returns CDR1 MDHEN and CDR2 SYDVKM. This CDR3 contains 16 residues. The CDR3 DNA is TGTGCCAGCAGCCCCCTAGCGGGAGGTTTGAACCATGAGCAGTTCTTC. Amino acid sequence: CASSPLAGGLNHEQFF.

The chain employs TRBV13 and TRBJ2-5; 9 nucleotides align to TRBD2. The CDR3 sequence is 18 residues long. Looked up from germline, CDR1 is PRHDT and CDR2 is FYEKMQ (reference sequence). V dropped 5 bases and J dropped 0; count of bases not matched to a gene: 13. The CDR3 DNA sequence: TGTGCCAGCAGCCGCCGGCTAGCGGGAACTTGGTACCAAGAGACCCAGTACTTC. Residues: CASSRRLAGTWYQETQYF.

The chain has TRBV21-1 and TRBJ1-4. TRBV21-1 has pseudogene status. CDR3 size: 15 residues. In DNA, the CDR3 is TGTGCCAGCAGCAAAGGAGGGTCCCCTAATGAAAAACTGTTTTTT. Translated: CASSKGGSPNEKLFF.

The V and J genes are TRBV5-1 and TRBJ2-7; 8 bases line up with TRBD2. This CDR3 has 18 residues. Germline V gene sequence: CDR1 SGHRS, CDR2 YFSETQ. V shed 2 bases, J shed 4 bases, and the junction held 17 bases outside the gene matches. This chain's CDR3 is CASSLRSRTSLGLYEQYF. CDR3 nucleotides: TGCGCCAGCAGCTTAAGGTCGAGGACTAGCTTGGGATTATACGAGCAGTACTTC.

The chain couples TRBV14 to TRBJ1-1; D gene uncertain. CDR1 SGHDN and CDR2 FVKESK come from the germline V gene. Trimming shortened V by 1 base and J by 4 bases, and 7 bases separated the two germline ends. CDR3 length: 13 residues. For the CDR3, the DNA is TGTGCCAGCAGCCAAGTTTGGGCCACTGAAGCTTTCTTT. Protein sequence: CASSQVWATEAFF.

The CDR3 spells CASSPTSGHLSYEQYF. The CDR3 DNA reads as TGTGCCAGCTCACCGACTAGCGGGCACTTATCCTACGAGCAGTACTTC. The V and J genes are TRBV18 and TRBJ2-7, with 10 bases aligning to TRBD2. The CDR3 spans 16 residues. Trimming took 3 bases from V and 1 from J; bases not matched to a gene: 6. Germline CDR1 KGHSH, CDR2 LQKENI. Filled out from reference TRBV18 and TRBJ2-7, the complete variable domain reads NAGVMQNPRHLVRRRGQEARLRCSPMKGHSHVYWYRQLPEEGLKFMVYLQKENIIDESGMPKERFSAEFPKEGPSILRIQQVVRGDSAAYFCASSPTSGHLSYEQYFGPGTRLTVT.

V is TRBV6-5 and J is TRBJ2-2; D tentatively fits TRBD1 or TRBD2 (6 bases each). Per the germline V gene, CDR1 is MNHEY and CDR2 is SVGAGI. V was trimmed by 9 bases and J by 4 bases, leaving 12 bases between them. The CDR3 spans 13 residues. The CDR3 nucleotides read TGTGCCAGAGAGGGGGGATTCACCGGGGAGCTGTTTTTT. Protein product: CAREGGFTGELFF.

The rearrangement links TRBV7-9 to TRBJ2-1, with D possibly TRBD2 on 7 matching bases. The V gene's germline CDR1 is SEHNR and CDR2 FQNEAQ (reference sequence). The CDR3 spans 16 residues. V dropped 7 bases and J dropped 4 bases, with 20 bases sitting between them. The CDR3 nucleotides read TGTGCCAGCAACAGGGCGGGACTACCCGGATACAATGAGCAGTTCTTC. Translated: CASNRAGLPGYNEQFF. The complete variable domain, with remaining parts taken from reference TRBV7-9 and TRBJ2-1, reads DTGVSQNPRHKITKRGQNVTFRCDPISEHNRLYWYRQTLGQGPEFLTYFQNEAQLEKSRLLSDRFSAERPKGSFSTLEIQRTEQGDSAMYLCASNRAGLPGYNEQFFGPGTRLTVL.

The gene calls are TRBV7-2 and TRBJ1-4, with 7 bases matching TRBD1. V dropped 5 bases and J dropped 9; count of bases not matched to a gene: 9. CDR3 length: 14 amino acids. In germline, CDR1 is SGHTA, CDR2 FQGNSA. The CDR3 DNA reads as TGTGCCAGCAGCCCTAAGGGACAGCAAAAAAAACTGTTTTTT. Amino acids: CASSPKGQQKKLFF.

This chain uses TRBV10-3 with TRBJ2-7; 11 bases agree with TRBD2. The germline gives CDR1 ENHRY, CDR2 SYGVKD. This CDR3 has 16 residues. Unmatched junction bases numbered 7, after V lost 6 bases and J lost 0 bases. This chain's CDR3 is CAISRTSGWISYEQYF. In DNA, the CDR3 is TGTGCCATCAGCCGGACTAGCGGGTGGATCTCCTACGAGCAGTACTTC.

This clone was observed a few times. The CDR3 sequence: CASSYVGGQANYGYTF. As DNA, the CDR3 is TGTGCCAGCAGTTACGTAGGGGGCCAGGCTAACTATGGCTACACCTTC. The V call is TRBV6-5, the J call TRBJ1-2; TRBD1 matches at 7 bases. Germline CDR1 reads MNHEY; CDR2 reads SVGAGI. Unmatched junction bases numbered 6, after V lost 2 bases and J lost 0 bases. The CDR3 consists of 16 residues.

This chain links TRBV18 with TRBJ2-2; perhaps D is TRBD1 or TRBD2 (5 bases each). The germline gives CDR1 KGHSH, CDR2 LQKENI. This CDR3 contains 15 residues. V lost 3 bases and J 2 bases, leaving 10 bases between the germline ends. This CDR3 is CASSPGAANTGELFF. In nucleotides, the CDR3 is TGTGCCAGCTCACCCGGGGCAGCTAACACCGGGGAGCTGTTTTTT.

This clone was observed a few times. This chain uses TRBV5-1 with TRBJ1-1; TRBD1 agrees at 11 bases. CDR1 and CDR2 from the germline V gene are SGHRS and YFSETQ. This CDR3 comprises 14 residues. V lost 4 bases and J lost 8; bases outside the gene matches: 7. This chain's CDR3 is CASSGQGALTEAFF. The CDR3 nucleotides are TGCGCCAGCAGCGGACAGGGGGCATTAACCGAAGCTTTCTTT. Based on the CDR3 plus reference TRBV5-1 and TRBJ1-1, the full variable domain is KAGVTQTPRYLIKTRGQQVTLSCSPISGHRSVSWYQQTPGQGLQFLFEYFSETQRNKGNFPGRFSGRQFSNSRSEMNVSTLELGDSALYLCASSGQGALTEAFFGQGTRLTVV.

The chain carries TRBV11-2 and TRBJ2-1; possible D gene TRBD2, 7 bases. The V end lost 6 bases, the J end lost 4 bases, and 16 bases lay between the germline ends. CDR3 length: 15 residues. Germline CDR1 SGHAT, CDR2 FQNNGV. The CDR3 loop reads CASRLGGGGYNEQFF. The CDR3 bases are TGTGCCAGCAGACTAGGAGGGGGGGGATACAATGAGCAGTTCTTC.

V and J are TRBV11-2 and TRBJ1-5, with a tentative D call TRBD1 (5 bases). CDR1 is SGHAT, CDR2 FQNNGV, per germline. The CDR3 covers 15 residues. The ends were cut back, 4 bases at V and 1 base at J, with 11 bases in the middle. CDR3 DNA: TGTGCCAGCAGCTCTCAGGGTGGAAGCAATCAGCCCCAGCATTTT. Its protein product is CASSSQGGSNQPQHF.

This rearrangement joins TRBV7-8 to TRBJ1-5; the match to TRBD1 covers 7 bases. The CDR3 spans 15 residues. Trimming cost V 3 bases and J 5 bases; bases outside gene matches: 7. The germline gives CDR1 SGHVS, CDR2 FQNEAQ. CDR3 in amino acids: CASSFGTASDQPQHF. In DNA form, the CDR3 reads TGTGCCAGCAGCTTTGGGACAGCGTCTGATCAGCCCCAGCATTTT.

This rearrangement joins TRBV7-2 to TRBJ2-4, with D possibly matching TRBD1 (5 bases). Germline CDR1 SGHTA, CDR2 FQGNSA. The V end was cut by 5 bases, the J end by 9 bases, with 17 bases between. The CDR3 is made up of 14 amino acids. The DNA of the CDR3 is TGTGCCAGCAGCCCCAACAGGAAGGAAAGCATTCAGTACTTC. Its protein product is CASSPNRKESIQYF.

There are a few counts of this clone. The chain is built from TRBV18 and TRBJ2-1; 11 positions agree with TRBD2. This CDR3 has 16 amino acids. Germline trimming cut 6 bases from V and 6 bases from J; bases unmatched to any gene: 10. Germline V gives CDR1 KGHSH, CDR2 LQKENI. The CDR3 protein is CASSPGMGTSGNEQFF. CDR3 nucleotides: TGTGCCAGCTCCCCCGGTATGGGGACTAGCGGCAATGAGCAGTTCTTC.

The rearrangement links TRBV14 to TRBJ2-3; perhaps D is TRBD1 or TRBD2 (5 bases each). Looked up from germline, CDR1 is SGHDN and CDR2 is FVKESK. This CDR3 region has 16 residues. Trimming pared 4 bases from V and 0 bases from J, leaving 14 bases between. Here the CDR3 reads CASSPKTAASTDTQYF. DNA of the CDR3: TGTGCCAGCAGCCCCAAGACAGCGGCGAGCACAGATACGCAGTATTTT.

The rearrangement links TRBV14 to TRBJ2-1; D call uncertain. CDR1 and CDR2 from the germline V gene are SGHDN and FVKESK. The CDR3 extends over 13 amino acids. V was trimmed by 5 bases and J by 0 bases, leaving 5 bases between them. The DNA of the CDR3 is TGTGCCAGCAGCGGAAGCTCCTACAATGAGCAGTTCTTC. The encoded protein is CASSGSSYNEQFF.

The genes are TRBV18 and TRBJ2-4; 9 bases agree with TRBD2. The germline V gene encodes CDR1 KGHSH and CDR2 LQKENI. The CDR3 spans 16 residues. V was clipped by 4 bases and J by 6 bases; unmatched bases: 10. CDR3 loop: CASSRGGSGSGNIQYF. The CDR3 coding sequence is TGTGCCAGCTCACGAGGTGGTAGCGGGAGTGGAAACATTCAGTACTTC.